The 5 T cell receptor beta chains below were found in one sample sequenced in a study of quantifying T cell responses using KT2 cells. Across the study: Reverse transcription used primers in the TCR alpha and beta constant regions.

An oligo carrying a UMI was ligated to the cDNA 3' end. First-round PCR used 3 to 4 cycles and beta primers RC1.1 and RC1.2 covering TRBC1 and TRBC2. One entry per CDR3 protein results from TCRdb running MiXCR on the UMI-ligation and nested PCR reads. The table includes under 35,000 distinct CDR3 sequences, 9% to 12% detected once. The sample taken for sequencing was PBMCs spiked with cells of the T cell clone KT2. The receptor source for this set is a human donor.

About this clonotype: This may be a read error: a much more frequent sequence differs by one nucleotide. V is TRBV20-1 and J is TRBJ2-7; no definite D call. The germline V and J ends were trimmed by 3 bases and 1 base, with 7 bases remaining between them. This CDR3 contains 12 residues. Germline CDR1 DFQATT, CDR2 SNEGSKA (reference sequence). The CDR3, as DNA: TGCAGTGCTAGTCACTCGTCCTACGAGCAGTACTTC. It specifies CSASHSSYEQYF.

In this sample, this clonotype turned up many times. V is TRBV3-1 and J is TRBJ2-1; 7 positions agree with TRBD2. From germline, CDR1 is LGHDT and CDR2 YNNKEL (reference sequence). The CDR3 runs to 14 residues. Trimming took 3 bases from V and 1 from J; bases not matched to a gene: 0. The CDR3 here is CASSQGLSYNEQFF. In nucleotides, the CDR3 is TGTGCCAGCAGCCAGGGACTATCCTACAATGAGCAGTTCTTC.

The table lists this clonotype with a few counts. This chain joins TRBV12-3 or TRBV12-4 and TRBJ1-1; no firm D call. The CDR3 consists of 12 residues. The V end was cut by 4 bases, the J end by 11 bases, with 14 bases between. The CDR3 here is CASSSFSSRAFF. CDR3 DNA sequence: TGTGCCAGCAGTTCCTTTTCCAGTAGGGCTTTCTTT.

This clonotype was seen ten or more times. The chain couples TRBV10-3 to TRBJ1-1, with D possibly matching TRBD1 (6 bases). V was cut by 6 bases and J by 10 bases, with 21 bases left in between. The germline gives CDR1 ENHRY, CDR2 SYGVKD. This CDR3 contains 14 residues. CDR3 amino acids: CAIRNRASENVAFF. For the CDR3, the DNA is TGTGCCATCAGGAACAGGGCTTCGGAGAATGTAGCTTTCTTT.

This clonotype was recorded at least ten times. This sequence joins TRBV10-3 and TRBJ2-5; 12 nucleotides line up with TRBD2. This CDR3 contains 16 residues. Trimming at V came to 3 bases and at J to 1 base, leaving 3 bases not matched to a gene. CDR1 and CDR2 from the germline V gene are ENHRY and SYGVKD. For the CDR3, the DNA is TGTGCCATCAGTGATTGGACTAGCGGGGCCCAAGAGACCCAGTACTTC. As protein: CAISDWTSGAQETQYF.